The T cell receptor (beta chain) under discussion was sequenced for a study of blood T cell repertoires in COVID-19. Across the whole study: The United States, Italy and Spain were the sources of the acute and convalescent COVID-19 samples. PBMCs, B-cell-depleted T cells, or T cells were the source of the cDNA or gDNA that made up the material.

In the authors' methods: Amplifying reference gene primers gave estimates of nucleated cell counts. Using immunoSEQ multiplex PCR, the repertoire was profiled, and TCRdb retains in-frame clones only, with some absent. V, J and clone size are taken as reported in that table, and D and trimming were inferred from the DNA itself. Seen here are approximately 50,000 clones, roughly nine tenths observed once, and the top ten hold around 2.2%. The CDR3 loop spans 15 amino acids. J was trimmed by 7 bases and V by 0 bases; bases with no gene match: 5. Germline V CDR1 and CDR2: SGHRS, YFSETQ. The sequence was collected from a human donor in a cohort sampled during active COVID-19. V usage is TRBV5-1 and J usage is TRBJ1-1, with 11 bases lining up with TRBD1. The sequencing sample was made of peripheral blood. The CDR3 coding sequence is TGCGCCAGCAGCTTGGTGGGACAGGGGGTCGGTGAAGCTTTCTTT. Translating gives CASSLVGQGVGEAFF.